The 28 T cell receptor beta chains reported below all come from one sample, sequenced in a study of OX40 agonist ivuxolimab in advanced cancers. Generated by immunoSEQ multiplex PCR, the TCRdb table keeps only in-frame clones and is missing some. The data hold 75,000 to 95,000 clones, with around 89% observed a single time. The specimen was CD4+ or CD8+ T cells sorted from blood, collected in a trial of the OX40 agonist ivuxolimab. All receptors come from an adult with an advanced solid tumor such as melanoma, head and neck, liver or kidney cancer.

The chain links TRBV5-6 to TRBJ1-1; TRBD1 is a possible D gene (5 bases). CDR3 size: 13 residues. From germline, CDR1 is SGHDT and CDR2 YYEEEE. V was shortened by 3 bases and J by 4 bases, with 10 bases between the two germline ends. In DNA form, the CDR3 reads TGTGCCAGCAGCTGGGGGTCCTTCACTGAAGCTTTCTTT. Protein sequence: CASSWGSFTEAFF.

This clone has a single count. The chain links TRBV2 to TRBJ1-5; the D gene is possibly TRBD1 (6 bases). The CDR3 covers 13 residues. Per germline, CDR1 SNHLY and CDR2 FYNNEI. V was clipped by 8 bases and J by 11 bases, with 19 bases between them. Written as DNA, the CDR3 is TGTGCCAGCTCTACCGGGACACTTAAAGCCCAGCATTTT. Protein product: CASSTGTLKAQHF. Based on the CDR3 plus reference TRBV2 and TRBJ1-5, the full variable domain is EPEVTQTPSHQVTQMGQEVILRCVPISNHLYFYWYRQILGQKVEFLVSFYNNEISEKSEIFDDQFSVERPDGSNFTLKIRSTKLEDSAMYFCASSTGTLKAQHFGDGTRLSIL.

CDR3 loop: CASSKQRGTEAFF. The DNA of the CDR3 is TGTGCCAGCAGTAAACAGCGAGGCACTGAAGCTTTCTTT. V and J are TRBV5-4 and TRBJ1-1, with D unresolved. V was clipped by 5 bases and J by 4 bases, with 12 bases between them. This CDR3 is 13 amino acids long. The germline gives CDR1 SGHNT, CDR2 YYREEE (reference sequence).

This clone was observed a few times. Here the CDR3 reads CASDRGSYGYTF. The CDR3 DNA reads TGTGCCAGCGACAGGGGAAGCTATGGCTACACCTTC. This chain joins TRBV2 and TRBJ1-2; TRBD1 agrees at 8 bases. This CDR3 comprises 12 residues. The J segment lost 4 bases and the V segment lost 8 bases, leaving 3 bases of the junction unmatched. Germline CDR1 SNHLY, CDR2 FYNNEI.

The rearrangement joins TRBV28 to TRBJ2-7, with 7 bases lining up with TRBD1. With 6 bases clipped from V and 5 bases from J, the junction kept 13 bases outside the gene matches. The CDR3 sequence is 15 residues long. The germline CDR1 and CDR2 sequences are MDHEN and SYDVKM. In nucleotides, the CDR3 is TGTGCCAGCAGCCCGGGACAGTGGAAATGGAACGAGCAGTACTTC. Translation: CASSPGQWKWNEQYF.

J is TRBJ2-3 and V is TRBV5-1, with 12 bases identical to TRBD2. This CDR3 contains 16 residues. V was pared by 0 bases and J by 2 bases, with 1 base of the junction left unmatched. CDR1 and CDR2 from the germline V gene are SGHRS and YFSETQ. DNA of the CDR3: TGCGCCAGCAGCTTGGGACTAGCGGGAGTCACAGATACGCAGTATTTT. It yields the protein CASSLGLAGVTDTQYF.

The rearrangement uses TRBV5-1 and TRBJ2-1; 7 bases fit TRBD2. Trimming removed 2 bases from V and 2 bases from J; junction bases left unmatched: 1. The V gene's germline CDR1 is SGHRS and CDR2 YFSETQ. The CDR3 runs to 14 residues. In nucleotides, the CDR3 is TGCGCCAGCAGCTTTGGACTAGCCTACAATGAGCAGTTCTTC. It specifies CASSFGLAYNEQFF.

This clone appeared a few times. This chain links TRBV18 with TRBJ2-1; D may be TRBD1 (7 bases). Trimming cost V 3 bases and J 6 bases, with 24 bases left between them. Looked up from germline, CDR1 is KGHSH and CDR2 is LQKENI. The CDR3 spans 18 residues. The DNA for the CDR3 is TGTGCCAGCTCACCCACCGAATGGGCAGGGGGGCGCCCCAATGAGCAGTTCTTC. This sequence encodes CASSPTEWAGGRPNEQFF.

The count of this clone is one. The chain links TRBV6-1 to TRBJ2-5; D is ambiguous. The V end was cut by 2 bases, the J end by 1 base, with 11 bases between. The CDR3 is 15 residues long. Germline CDR1 MNHNS, CDR2 SASEGT. The CDR3 nucleotides are TGTGCCAGCAGTGAAAACACGGCCATCCAAGAGACCCAGTACTTC. It yields the protein CASSENTAIQETQYF.

J is TRBJ2-3 and V is TRBV19, with D maybe TRBD2 (5 bases). The V gene lost 5 bases and the J gene lost 1 base, with 7 bases spanning the gap. This CDR3 spans 13 amino acids. Germline CDR1 reads LNHDA; CDR2 reads SQIVND (reference sequence). The CDR3 DNA reads as TGTGCCAGTAGTGAGGGAGGCACAGATACGCAGTATTTT. Its translation is CASSEGGTDTQYF.

As to this clone: A read error may account for a junction end that differs from germline. The rearrangement links TRBV18 to TRBJ2-6; maybe TRBD1 (5 bases). CDR1 and CDR2 from the germline V gene are KGHSH and LQKENI. The CDR3 contains 18 residues. For the CDR3, the DNA is TGTGCCAGCTCACCACAAGGGCAACACCGGACACCTGCCATCGTCCTGACTTTC. This encodes CASSPQGQHRTPAIVLTF.

The genes are TRBV7-9 and TRBJ2-1; D ambiguous. The germline CDR1 and CDR2 sequences are SEHNR and FQNEAQ (reference sequence). The V gene lost 2 bases and the J gene lost 8 bases, with 16 bases spanning the gap. This CDR3 has 15 amino acids. CDR3 in amino acids: CASSLNPTKRDEQFF. The CDR3 DNA follows: TGTGCCAGCAGCTTAAATCCGACCAAAAGGGATGAGCAGTTCTTC.

J is TRBJ1-5 and V is TRBV10-2; 7 bases fit TRBD1. The trim removed 4 bases at V and 0 bases at J, leaving 9 bases unmatched. Germline V gene lookup returns CDR1 WSHSY and CDR2 SAAADI. The CDR3 has 17 amino acids. The CDR3: CASSGQTGIYSNQPQHF. Here the CDR3 DNA reads TGCGCCAGCAGTGGACAGACAGGGATATATAGCAATCAGCCCCAGCATTTT.

The V call is TRBV6-5, the J call TRBJ2-1; TRBD2 aligns across 8 bases. V lost 4 bases to trimming and J lost 8 bases; unmatched junction nucleotides: 4. Germline V gene sequence: CDR1 MNHEY, CDR2 SVGAGI. The CDR3 is made up of 13 amino acids. CDR3: CASSSGGAHEQFF. The CDR3 DNA reads TGTGCCAGCAGTTCCGGGGGGGCGCATGAGCAGTTCTTC.

V and J are TRBV7-2 and TRBJ2-3, with D perhaps TRBD1 (6 bases). Trimming removed 5 bases from V and 0 bases from J, with 12 bases in between. CDR1 is SGHTA, CDR2 FQGNSA, per germline. The CDR3 consists of 15 residues. The CDR3 sequence: CASSPTGLSTDTQYF. CDR3 nucleotide sequence: TGTGCCAGCAGCCCTACAGGGCTTAGCACAGATACGCAGTATTTT.

The rearrangement links TRBV4-1 to TRBJ1-1; no definite D call. Germline loops: CDR1 MGHRA, CDR2 YSYEKL. With 4 bases removed from V and 10 bases from J, the gap between germline ends came to 19 bases. CDR3 length: 14 residues. CDR3 in amino acids: CASSPFPRRERAFF. CDR3 nucleotides: TGCGCCAGCAGCCCATTCCCCCGGAGGGAAAGAGCTTTCTTT.

The chain has TRBV5-4 and TRBJ2-3; 15 positions agree with TRBD2. Germline V gene data show CDR1 as SGHNT and CDR2 as YYREEE (reference sequence). V was clipped by 4 bases and J by 5 bases; unmatched bases: 5. The CDR3 is made up of 16 amino acids. The CDR3 sequence is CASSAGLAGGEDTQYF. CDR3 DNA: TGTGCCAGCAGCGCGGGACTAGCGGGAGGAGAAGATACGCAGTATTTT.

This sequence joins TRBV5-1 and TRBJ1-6; 7 bases agree with TRBD1. CDR3 length: 15 amino acids. The germline CDR1 and CDR2 sequences are SGHRS and YFSETQ. Losses at the gene ends were 4 bases for V and 7 bases for J; bases not matched to a gene: 8. The CDR3 DNA reads TGCGCCAGCAGCCCCTACGACAGGGACAATTCACCCCTCCACTTT. Translation: CASSPYDRDNSPLHF.

This chain connects TRBV18 to TRBJ2-7; tentative D call: TRBD1 (5 bases). Germline V gene data show CDR1 as KGHSH and CDR2 as LQKENI. The germline V and J ends were trimmed by 3 bases and 3 bases, with 6 bases remaining between them. The CDR3 length is 12 residues. Here the CDR3 reads CASSPDSYEQYF. Written as DNA, the CDR3 is TGTGCCAGCTCACCCGACAGCTACGAGCAGTACTTC.

This chain connects TRBV5-4 to TRBJ2-7, with 8 bases fitting TRBD2. V lost 3 bases and J lost 6; bases outside the gene matches: 8. The CDR3 runs 14 residues. Germline V gene lookup returns CDR1 SGHNT and CDR2 YYREEE (reference sequence). CDR3 nucleotide sequence: TGTGCCAGCAGCTCAAGCGGGAGTCGGGTCGAGCAGTACTTC. Translated, it gives CASSSSGSRVEQYF.

The chain couples TRBV6-5 to TRBJ2-5; D call uncertain. The CDR3 contains 15 residues. The germline CDR1 and CDR2 sequences are MNHEY and SVGAGI. V lost 2 bases and J 3 bases, leaving 13 bases between the germline ends. The CDR3 loop reads CASSYIYSGEETQYF. DNA for the CDR3: TGTGCCAGCAGTTACATTTACAGTGGGGAAGAGACCCAGTACTTC.

V usage is TRBV11-2 and J usage is TRBJ1-1; the D is unclear. Germline values: CDR1 SGHAT, CDR2 FQNNGV. V lost 4 bases and J lost 0, with 9 bases in between. The CDR3 covers 14 residues. The CDR3 sequence is CASSSGRVNTEAFF. CDR3 sequence (DNA): TGTGCCAGCAGCTCCGGACGGGTGAACACTGAAGCTTTCTTT. The full variable domain, in which reference TRBV11-2 and TRBJ1-1 provide the parts outside the CDR3, is EAGVAQSPRYKIIEKRQSVAFWCNPISGHATLYWYQQILGQGPKLLIQFQNNGVVDDSQLPKDRFSAERLKGVDSTLKIQPAKLEDSAVYLCASSSGRVNTEAFFGQGTRLTVV.

The chain uses TRBV18 and TRBJ1-1; 10 bases line up with TRBD1. The CDR3 runs 15 residues. The V gene's germline CDR1 is KGHSH and CDR2 LQKENI. Trimming cost V 3 bases and J 4 bases; bases outside gene matches: 5. This CDR3 reads CASSPRDRGFTEAFF. CDR3 nucleotide sequence: TGTGCCAGCTCACCCCGGGACAGGGGTTTCACTGAAGCTTTCTTT.

The chain is built from TRBV6-5 and TRBJ2-3; D remains unclear. Per the germline V gene, CDR1 is MNHEY and CDR2 is SVGAGI. V lost 6 bases and J lost 3, with 16 bases in between. The CDR3 extends over 15 amino acids. CDR3 nucleotides: TGTGCCAGCAGGACCCACGGGCGCCCGACAGATACGCAGTATTTT. This encodes CASRTHGRPTDTQYF.

V is TRBV7-2 and J is TRBJ1-2, with 7 nucleotides matching TRBD1. The CDR3 extends over 14 amino acids. Germline assignment: CDR1 SGHTA and CDR2 FQGNSA. Trimming removed 5 bases from V and 4 bases from J; junction bases left unmatched: 7. CDR3 bases: TGTGCCAGCAGCGGGCGACAGGGCCTCTATGGCTACACCTTC. Translation gives CASSGRQGLYGYTF. The variable domain in full, completed from reference TRBV7-2 and TRBJ1-2, reads GAGVSQSPSNKVTEKGKDVELRCDPISGHTALYWYRQSLGQGLEFLIYFQGNSAPDKSGLPSDRFSAERTGGSVSTLTIQRTQQEDSAVYLCASSGRQGLYGYTFGSGTRLTVV.

The chain is built from TRBV5-1 and TRBJ2-3, with TRBD1 matching 10 bases. J was trimmed by 3 bases and V by 3 bases; bases with no gene match: 4. The CDR3 sequence is 15 residues long. Germline CDR1 SGHRS, CDR2 YFSETQ. CDR3 in DNA: TGCGCCAGCAGCTCAAGGACAGGGGGAACAGATACGCAGTATTTT. It is translated as CASSSRTGGTDTQYF.

This clone has just one count. The chain employs TRBV11-2 and TRBJ2-1; D not certain. In germline, CDR1 is SGHAT, CDR2 FQNNGV. The CDR3 covers 13 residues. Trimming pared 0 bases from V and 7 bases from J, leaving 7 bases between. The CDR3 here is CASSLETPNEQFF. DNA for the CDR3: TGTGCCAGCAGCTTAGAGACTCCGAATGAGCAGTTCTTC.

This chain connects TRBV28 to TRBJ2-7; TRBD2 matches at 9 bases. The CDR3 has 14 amino acids. In germline, CDR1 is MDHEN, CDR2 SYDVKM. The junction had 8 bases not matched to a gene; V was cut back by 4 bases and J by 7 bases. CDR3 in amino acids: CASSSLSGSREQYF. CDR3 nucleotide sequence: TGTGCCAGCAGTTCCCTTAGCGGGAGTCGGGAGCAGTACTTC.